This is a list of T cell receptor beta chains from one sample in a study of blood T cell repertoires in COVID-19. Here immunoSEQ multiplex PCR was the method, and the copy in TCRdb shows in-frame clones only, minus some. The table lists 200,000 or so clones, about 80% of them singletons. The sample consisted of peripheral blood. The receptors shown here come from a woman aged 55-70 years with acute or convalescent COVID-19. Each CDR3 is given with its conserved first and last residue. Clone size appears in some rows only: once, few, many, or a class for an expanded clone.

v_gene	abundance	j_gene	CDR3aa
TRBV10-3	.	TRBJ2-5	CAIRGNDRVWETQYF
TRBV11-2	.	TRBJ1-4	CASSLDNAGKLFF
TRBV19	.	TRBJ2-1	CASSIPPFFAEREVYNEQFF
TRBV3-1/TRBV3-2	.	TRBJ1-2	CASSPTGGGGYTF
TRBV14	.	TRBJ2-3	CASSYTTLGLLSDTQYF
TRBV27	.	TRBJ2-7	CASRNPDSEQYF
TRBV9	once	TRBJ1-3	CASSVGGGMGSGNTIYF
TRBV11-2	.	TRBJ2-1	CASSSLHYNEQFF
TRBV5-8	.	TRBJ2-1	CASSSGLARTNEQFF
TRBV6-1	.	TRBJ1-5	CASSEVKQGMHQPQHF
TRBV7-7	once	TRBJ2-7	CASSFSLGDYEQYF
TRBV19	.	TRBJ1-5	CATRDRGNQPQHF
TRBV3-1/TRBV3-2	.	TRBJ2-1	CASSRRLSGNEQFF
TRBV30	few	TRBJ1-3	CALTGGAPGNTIYF
TRBV28	few	TRBJ1-3	CASSFRRGFSGNTIYF
TRBV30	few	TRBJ1-6	CAWSGTGGNSPLHF
TRBV5-1	once	TRBJ1-2	CASSPTGAGGYTF
TRBV30	.	TRBJ2-1	CAWSEPGLGFSSSNEQFF
TRBV6-1	.	TRBJ1-2	CASSESSVLGYTF
TRBV9	.	TRBJ1-2	CASSGTGGRYTF
TRBV11-2	.	TRBJ1-2	CASSLDRSYGYTF
TRBV10-3	.	TRBJ1-2	CAIRERTGANYGYTF
TRBV5-3	.	TRBJ1-6	CARSLRSRGNYNSPLHF
TRBV27	.	TRBJ1-6	CASSPQGYNSPLHF
TRBV28	.	TRBJ2-7	CASSPSSPEQYF
TRBV30	.	TRBJ1-2	CAWSTDPHGYTF
TRBV28	.	TRBJ1-2	CASKGQNNYGYTF
TRBV10-3	.	TRBJ2-2	CAISPRSGSDTGELFF
TRBV28	.	TRBJ2-7	CASSQDTVGEQYF
TRBV5-8	.	TRBJ2-3	CASSAGGGTDTQYF
TRBV6-5	.	TRBJ2-2	CASRNSGGGTGELFF
TRBV7-9	.	TRBJ2-3	CASGETDTQYF
TRBV2	.	TRBJ1-1	CASSPIGTGLVNTEAFF
TRBV12-3/TRBV12-4	.	TRBJ1-2	CASNFDRGQGYTF
TRBV4-3	.	TRBJ1-1	CASSQDTRTEAFF
TRBV3-1/TRBV3-2	.	TRBJ1-6	CASSQTGDKGSSPLHF
TRBV10-3	.	TRBJ1-1	CAISESLLVNTEAFF
TRBV7-2	once	TRBJ1-6	CASSLQGVGSPLHF
TRBV25-1	few	TRBJ1-2	CASSGLPGIYRGGYTF
TRBV18	.	TRBJ1-2	CASSPGTGGYGYTF
TRBV29-1	.	TRBJ2-1	CSVAGGETYNEQFF
TRBV29-1	once	TRBJ1-2	CSAKTGVGYGYTF
TRBV6-5	.	TRBJ2-6	CASGTGVTGANVLTF
TRBV5-4	.	TRBJ2-3	CASSLSRDTDTQYF
TRBV28	.	TRBJ2-3	CASIPVGRNTQYF
TRBV6-5	.	TRBJ2-5	CASSTSGTGQETQYF
TRBV27	.	TRBJ2-5	CASSRQYQETQYF
TRBV6-5	.	TRBJ1-4	CASSQSGGRGEKLFF
TRBV2	.	TRBJ1-2	CASSSLQHYGYTF